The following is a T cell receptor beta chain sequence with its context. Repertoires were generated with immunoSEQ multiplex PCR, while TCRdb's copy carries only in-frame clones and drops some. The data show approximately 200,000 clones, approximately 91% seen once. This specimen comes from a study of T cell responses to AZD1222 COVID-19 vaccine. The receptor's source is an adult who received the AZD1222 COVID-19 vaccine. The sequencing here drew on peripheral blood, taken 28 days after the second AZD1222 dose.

In DNA form, the CDR3 reads TGCGCCAGCAGCCCCCTGAGAAGGGGATCGTCAGGAAACACCATATATTTT. Translated, it gives CASSPLRRGSSGNTIYF. The rearrangement uses TRBV4-1 and TRBJ1-3; maybe TRBD1 (5 bases). The V end lost 4 bases, the J end lost 4 bases, and 20 bases lay between the germline ends. The CDR3 loop spans 17 amino acids. Germline V gene data show CDR1 as MGHRA and CDR2 as YSYEKL.